The 6 T cell receptor beta chains reported below all come from one sample, sequenced in a study of blood T cell repertoires in COVID-19. Clones were read by immunoSEQ multiplex PCR, and TCRdb kept only the in-frame ones, dropping some. The sample has 61,000 or so clones, roughly 88% seen once; the top ten hold under 20%. Sequenced: peripheral blood. These receptors were taken from a woman older than 75 with active COVID-19.

The CDR3 DNA reads TGTGCCAGCAGCCTAGGACTAGCGGGGGGATACGAGCAGTACTTC. It specifies CASSLGLAGGYEQYF. The chain employs TRBV7-9 and TRBJ2-7; 14 bases are shared with TRBD2. V was clipped by 5 bases and J by 4 bases; unmatched bases: 4. The CDR3 has 15 amino acids. The germline gives CDR1 SEHNR, CDR2 FQNEAQ (reference sequence).

J is TRBJ2-7 and V is TRBV5-4; TRBD1 matches at 7 bases. Germline CDR1 SGHNT, CDR2 YYREEE (reference sequence). CDR3 length: 14 amino acids. Trimming removed 5 bases from V and 5 bases from J; junction bases left unmatched: 10. The CDR3 loop reads CASSSGGYKDEQYF. CDR3 coding DNA: TGTGCCAGCAGTTCAGGGGGTTACAAGGACGAGCAGTACTTC.

This sequence joins TRBV6-1 and TRBJ1-5; possible D gene TRBD1, 5 bases. CDR3 length equals 13 residues. V lost 2 bases to trimming and J lost 7 bases, with 9 bases between them. Germline V gene data show CDR1 as MNHNS and CDR2 as SASEGT. CDR3 loop: CASSEQGGQPQHF. As DNA, the CDR3 is TGTGCCAGCAGTGAACAGGGAGGGCAGCCCCAGCATTTT.

The chain has TRBV3-1 (or the pseudogene TRBV3-2) and TRBJ1-1; the match to TRBD1 covers 11 bases. J was trimmed by 1 base and V by 4 bases; bases with no gene match: 5. CDR3 length equals 16 residues. Germline CDR1 reads LGHDT; CDR2 reads YNNKEL (reference sequence). The CDR3, as DNA: TGTGCCAGCAGCCTTGGACAGGGGGCATCGAACACTGAAGCTTTCTTT. It encodes CASSLGQGASNTEAFF.

The V and J genes are TRBV11-2 and TRBJ2-2, with 8 bases fitting TRBD1. V shed 1 base and J 6 bases; nucleotides not matched to a gene: 4. The CDR3 sequence is 15 residues long. CDR1 and CDR2 (germline): SGHAT, FQNNGV. The CDR3 loop reads CASSLVGTGAGELFF. In DNA, the CDR3 is TGTGCCAGCAGCTTAGTAGGGACAGGAGCCGGGGAGCTGTTTTTT.

As regards this clone: Other DNA sequences within the sample encode an identical CDR3. The chain links TRBV7-2 to TRBJ1-3; possibly TRBD1 for D (5 bases). With 1 base removed from V and 4 bases from J, the gap between germline ends came to 8 bases. CDR1 is SGHTA and CDR2 is FQGNSA in the germline V gene. The CDR3 is made up of 14 amino acids. As DNA, the CDR3 is TGTGCCAGCAGCTTAGGTGGGGCAGGAAACACCATATATTTT. Translating gives CASSLGGAGNTIYF.